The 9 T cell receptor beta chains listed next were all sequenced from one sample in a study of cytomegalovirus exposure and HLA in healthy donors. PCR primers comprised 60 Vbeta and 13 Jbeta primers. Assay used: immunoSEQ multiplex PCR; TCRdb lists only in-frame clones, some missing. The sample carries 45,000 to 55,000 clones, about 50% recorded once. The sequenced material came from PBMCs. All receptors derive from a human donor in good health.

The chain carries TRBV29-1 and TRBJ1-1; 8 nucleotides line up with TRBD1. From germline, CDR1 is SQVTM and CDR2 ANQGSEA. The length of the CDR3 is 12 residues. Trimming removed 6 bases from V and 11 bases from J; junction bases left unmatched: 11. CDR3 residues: CSVGQDLMGAFF. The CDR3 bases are TGCAGCGTGGGACAGGACCTGATGGGCGCTTTCTTT.

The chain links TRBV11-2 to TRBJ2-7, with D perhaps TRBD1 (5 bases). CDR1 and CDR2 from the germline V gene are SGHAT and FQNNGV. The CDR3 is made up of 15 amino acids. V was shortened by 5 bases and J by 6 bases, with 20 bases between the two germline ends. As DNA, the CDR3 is TGTGCCAGCAGCCCACGCCCGGAGAGGCAGGGCGAGCAGTACTTC. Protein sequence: CASSPRPERQGEQYF.

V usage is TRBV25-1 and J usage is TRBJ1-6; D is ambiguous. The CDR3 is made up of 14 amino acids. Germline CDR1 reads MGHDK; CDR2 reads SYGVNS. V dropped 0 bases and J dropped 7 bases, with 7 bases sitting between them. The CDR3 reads CASSEYIQNSPLHF. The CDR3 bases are TGTGCCAGCAGTGAATATATTCAGAATTCACCCCTCCACTTT.

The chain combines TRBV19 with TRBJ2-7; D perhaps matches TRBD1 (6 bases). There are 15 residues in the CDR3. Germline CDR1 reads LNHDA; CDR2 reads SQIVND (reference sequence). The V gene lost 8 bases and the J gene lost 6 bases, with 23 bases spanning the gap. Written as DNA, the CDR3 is TGTGCCAGTTCACCCCGGACAGATACAAAGGGCGAGCAGTACTTC. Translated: CASSPRTDTKGEQYF. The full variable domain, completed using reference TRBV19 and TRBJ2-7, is DGGITQSPKYLFRKEGQNVTLSCEQNLNHDAMYWYRQDPGQGLRLIYYSQIVNDFQKGDIAEGYSVSREKKESFPLTVTSAQKNPTAFYLCASSPRTDTKGEQYFGPGTRLTVT.

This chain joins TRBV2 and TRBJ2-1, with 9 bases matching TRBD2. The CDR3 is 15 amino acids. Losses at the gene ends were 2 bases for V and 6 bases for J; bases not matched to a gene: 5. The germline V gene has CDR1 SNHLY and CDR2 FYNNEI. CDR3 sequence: CASSESAGGFNEQFF. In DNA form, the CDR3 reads TGTGCCAGCAGTGAATCGGCGGGGGGGTTCAATGAGCAGTTCTTC.

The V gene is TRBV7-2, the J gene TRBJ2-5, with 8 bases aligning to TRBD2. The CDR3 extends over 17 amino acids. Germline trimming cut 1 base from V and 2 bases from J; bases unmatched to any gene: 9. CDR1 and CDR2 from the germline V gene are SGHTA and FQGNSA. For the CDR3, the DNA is TGTGCCAGCAGCTTAGGGAGGGCGGCGGGGGGACAAGAGACCCAGTACTTC. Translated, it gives CASSLGRAAGGQETQYF.

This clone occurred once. CDR3 sequence: CASSSGQANYGYTF. DNA of the CDR3: TGTGCCAGCAGTTCGGGACAGGCGAACTATGGCTACACCTTC. V and J are TRBV6-1 and TRBJ1-2, with TRBD1 identical over 8 bases. Germline CDR1 MNHNS, CDR2 SASEGT. V was pared by 5 bases and J by 2 bases, with 4 bases of the junction left unmatched. CDR3 length: 14 residues.

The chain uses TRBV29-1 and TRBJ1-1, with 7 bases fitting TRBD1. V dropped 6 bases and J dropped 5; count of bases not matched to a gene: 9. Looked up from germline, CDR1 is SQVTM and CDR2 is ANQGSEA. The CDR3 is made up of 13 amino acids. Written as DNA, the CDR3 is TGCAGCGTACTACAGGGGAGGAGGACTGAAGCTTTCTTT. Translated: CSVLQGRRTEAFF.

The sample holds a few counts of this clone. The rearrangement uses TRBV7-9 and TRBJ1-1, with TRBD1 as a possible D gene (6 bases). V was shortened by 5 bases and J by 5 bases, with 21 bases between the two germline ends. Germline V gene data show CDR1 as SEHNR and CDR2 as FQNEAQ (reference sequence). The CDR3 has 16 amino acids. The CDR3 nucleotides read TGTGCCAGCAGCCCCAGGGGAAGCGTGGTGGGAACTGAAGCTTTCTTT. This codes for CASSPRGSVVGTEAFF.